These 22 T cell receptor beta chains were all obtained from the same sample, sequenced in a study of blood T cell repertoires in COVID-19. Sequenced by immunoSEQ multiplex PCR; TCRdb stores in-frame clones only, minus some. Of 490,000 or so clones in the sample, approximately 91% are singletons; the top ten hold around 8%. The material sequenced was PBMCs or T cells enriched from blood (not recorded which). The source is a woman aged 55-69 years who had recovered from COVID-19.

The V call is TRBV5-1, the J call TRBJ2-2, with 11 bases that match TRBD2. V lost 5 bases and J lost 2; bases outside the gene matches: 2. Germline V gene data show CDR1 as SGHRS and CDR2 as YFSETQ. This CDR3 contains 15 residues. The CDR3 spells CASRTSGTNTGELFF. The DNA of the CDR3 is TGCGCCAGCAGGACTAGCGGGACCAACACCGGGGAGCTGTTTTTT.

This clone was detected only a few times. J is TRBJ1-6 and V is TRBV5-1; weak D call: TRBD1 (6 bases). From germline, CDR1 is SGHRS and CDR2 YFSETQ. Trimming took off 5 bases at V and 8 bases at J, with 11 bases between the two ends. The CDR3 is 13 amino acids. The CDR3: CASRSGQDSPLHF. CDR3 in DNA: TGCGCCAGCAGGTCGGGACAAGATTCACCCCTCCACTTT. Complete variable domain (other parts from reference TRBV5-1 and TRBJ1-6): KAGVTQTPRYLIKTRGQQVTLSCSPISGHRSVSWYQQTPGQGLQFLFEYFSETQRNKGNFPGRFSGRQFSNSRSEMNVSTLELGDSALYLCASRSGQDSPLHFGNGTRLTVT.

The chain combines TRBV11-3 with TRBJ2-1; tentatively, D is TRBD1 (5 bases). The CDR3 is 15 residues long. The germline V and J ends were trimmed by 0 bases and 7 bases, with 13 bases remaining between them. Per the germline V gene, CDR1 is SGHNT and CDR2 is YENEEA. CDR3 coding DNA: TGTGCCAGCAGCTTAGATCTCGCAGGGCTGAATGAGCAGTTCTTC. Translated, it gives CASSLDLAGLNEQFF.

Here the CDR3 DNA reads TGTGCCAGCAGCTTAGTCCCGGGACAGGGAGTTAACACCGGGGAGCTGTTTTTT. Protein product: CASSLVPGQGVNTGELFF. The rearrangement joins TRBV7-2 to TRBJ2-2; 9 bases are shared with TRBD1. Germline-derived CDR1 and CDR2 are SGHTA and FQGNSA. After removal of 1 base from V and 2 bases from J, the junction contained 8 bases not matched to a gene. This CDR3 is built from 18 residues.

This chain joins TRBV2 and TRBJ1-1; 7 bases fit TRBD1. V dropped 10 bases and J dropped 6; count of bases not matched to a gene: 11. CDR1 and CDR2 (germline): SNHLY, FYNNEI. The CDR3 length is 13 residues. The CDR3 DNA sequence: TGTGCCACCACGGACAGGTTGCAATCTGAAGCTTTCTTT. This gives the protein CATTDRLQSEAFF.

The chain couples TRBV10-3 to TRBJ1-2; no definite D call. CDR3 length equals 12 residues. V gave up 4 bases and J gave up 2 bases, with 5 bases separating them. Germline V gene lookup returns CDR1 ENHRY and CDR2 SYGVKD. The CDR3 reads CAISALNYGYTF. The CDR3 bases are TGTGCCATCAGTGCCCTCAACTATGGCTACACCTTC.

The rearrangement uses TRBV3-1 (or the pseudogene TRBV3-2) and TRBJ1-1; 7 positions agree with TRBD1. The junction had 7 bases not matched to a gene; V was cut back by 3 bases and J by 9 bases. The germline V gene encodes CDR1 LGHDT and CDR2 YNNKEL (reference sequence). CDR3 length: 13 residues. The CDR3 reads CASSQRDSLKAFF. Written as DNA, the CDR3 is TGTGCCAGCAGCCAGCGGGACAGTTTAAAAGCTTTCTTT.

The V call is TRBV11-2, the J call TRBJ2-7; possibly TRBD2 for D (6 bases). From germline, CDR1 is SGHAT and CDR2 FQNNGV. V was trimmed by 1 base and J by 2 bases, leaving 9 bases between them. The CDR3 is 14 residues long. CDR3 sequence: CASSLGWTTYEQYF. In DNA form, the CDR3 reads TGTGCCAGCAGCTTAGGTTGGACTACCTACGAGCAGTACTTC.

The chain carries TRBV24-1 and TRBJ2-7; 7 bases fit TRBD2. The germline V gene encodes CDR1 KGHDR and CDR2 SFDVKD. With V trimmed by 4 bases and J by 5 bases, 7 bases remained unmatched. CDR3 length equals 14 residues. CDR3 in DNA: TGTGCCACCAGTGAGGGGGGGAAAAGGGACGAGCAGTACTTC. Its protein product is CATSEGGKRDEQYF.

The chain couples TRBV4-1 to TRBJ2-2; D is perhaps TRBD2 (7 bases). The CDR3 sequence is 17 residues long. From germline, CDR1 is MGHRA and CDR2 YSYEKL. Trimming left V 0 bases short and J 5 bases short, with 16 bases between. CDR3 sequence (DNA): TGCGCCAGCAGCCAAGATTTCGGGGGGCGCGGAACCGGGGAGCTGTTTTTT. Its protein product is CASSQDFGGRGTGELFF.

This sequence joins TRBV5-1 and TRBJ2-5; TRBD1 matches 11 bases. This CDR3 comprises 16 residues. Germline-derived CDR1 and CDR2 are SGHRS and YFSETQ. J gave up 5 bases and V 4 bases, and 10 bases lay outside the gene matches. The CDR3 nucleotides read TGCGCCAGCAGCCCCACCGGACAGGGGGCTCGGGAGACCCAGTACTTC. Translation gives CASSPTGQGARETQYF.

This chain joins TRBV3-1 (or the pseudogene TRBV3-2) and TRBJ2-7; D not resolved. V was shortened by 2 bases and J by 3 bases, with 11 bases between the two germline ends. This CDR3 is 14 amino acids long. Per the germline V gene, CDR1 is LGHDT and CDR2 is YNNKEL (reference sequence). Written as DNA, the CDR3 is TGTGCCAGCAGCCAATATCCAGGCGACTACGAGCAGTACTTC. It translates to CASSQYPGDYEQYF.

V gene TRBV9 combines with J gene TRBJ1-3, with 8 bases fitting TRBD1. Trimming took 4 bases from V and 0 from J; bases not matched to a gene: 9. Germline CDR1 SGDLS, CDR2 YYNGEE. The CDR3 is 17 amino acids. The CDR3 here is CASSPRTGSSSGNTIYF. CDR3 nucleotides: TGTGCCAGCAGCCCCCGGACAGGGTCAAGCTCTGGAAACACCATATATTTT.

This clone was picked up one time. This sequence joins TRBV12-3 or TRBV12-4 and TRBJ1-2; D is possibly TRBD1 (5 bases). V lost 1 base and J lost 3, with 6 bases in between. The CDR3 contains 13 residues. The CDR3 DNA reads TGTGCCAGCAGTTTAGGCAGGGACTATGGCTACACCTTC. Its translation: CASSLGRDYGYTF.

The rearrangement joins TRBV3-1 (or the pseudogene TRBV3-2) to TRBJ2-5; D unresolved. The CDR3 has 17 residues. Germline V CDR1 and CDR2: LGHDT, YNNKEL (reference sequence). The V end lost 4 bases, the J end lost 7 bases, and 25 bases lay between the germline ends. This CDR3 is CASSLQTGLKASGTQYF. The CDR3 region has the DNA TGTGCCAGCAGCCTCCAGACTGGCCTAAAAGCTTCCGGGACCCAGTACTTC.

This clone was detected a few times. V usage is TRBV5-1 and J usage is TRBJ1-1; D is uncertain. Germline CDR1 is SGHRS and CDR2 is YFSETQ. CDR3 length: 14 amino acids. V was cut by 0 bases and J by 0 bases, with 6 bases left in between. The CDR3, as DNA: TGCGCCAGCAGCTTGGATGCGATGAACACTGAAGCTTTCTTT. Translated, it gives CASSLDAMNTEAFF.

This clone turned up a few times. The chain combines TRBV6-5 with TRBJ1-5, with unresolved D. CDR1 and CDR2 from the germline V gene are MNHEY and SVGAGI. There are 14 residues in the CDR3. V dropped 2 bases and J dropped 2 bases, with 7 bases sitting between them. CDR3 nucleotides: TGTGCCAGCAGTTACCGTATAGGCAATCAGCCCCAGCATTTT. It translates to CASSYRIGNQPQHF.

The J gene is TRBJ2-3, the V gene TRBV2, with 11 positions matching TRBD2. The CDR3 is 16 amino acids. V lost 2 bases and J lost 2; bases outside the gene matches: 3. The germline CDR1 and CDR2 sequences are SNHLY and FYNNEI. CDR3 nucleotide sequence: TGTGCCAGCAGTGAATTGACTAGCGGGGACACAGATACGCAGTATTTT. This encodes CASSELTSGDTDTQYF.

The chain recombines TRBV5-8 with TRBJ2-7; 8 bases are shared with TRBD1. Germline V CDR1 and CDR2: SGHTS, YDEGEE. This CDR3 is 13 amino acids long. Germline trimming cut 5 bases from V and 5 bases from J; bases unmatched to any gene: 6. For the CDR3, the DNA is TGTGCCAGCAGATTGACAGGGGAAAACGAGCAGTACTTC. It yields the protein CASRLTGENEQYF.

The V call is TRBV19, the J call TRBJ1-3; possibly TRBD1 for D (6 bases). Looked up from germline, CDR1 is LNHDA and CDR2 is SQIVND (reference sequence). The length of the CDR3 is 14 residues. Deletions cut 7 bases from V and 4 bases from J, with 14 bases between. CDR3 in DNA: TGTGCCAGTACCGACGCGGGGGGCGGAAACACCATATATTTT. This encodes CASTDAGGGNTIYF.

The chain is built from TRBV1 and TRBJ2-1; the DNA was not used to check the table's D call, TRBD2. TRBV1 is recorded as a pseudogene. This CDR3 is 20 amino acids long. This chain's CDR3 is CTSSQEPRGAGGPPYNEQFF. Written as DNA, the CDR3 is TGCACCAGCAGCCAAGAGCCCCGGGGAGCGGGGGGCCCTCCCTACAATGAGCAGTTCTTC.

The J gene is TRBJ2-7, the V gene TRBV5-5; D is perhaps TRBD1 (6 bases). The CDR3 runs to 14 residues. Germline V gives CDR1 SGHKS, CDR2 YYEKEE (reference sequence). Trimming took 0 bases from V and 6 from J, leaving 13 bases between them. DNA of the CDR3: TGTGCCAGCAGCTTGGAGGCAGGGGTGGGCGAGCAGTACGTC. This codes for CASSLEAGVGEQYV.